Below are 12 T cell receptor beta chains sequenced from a single sample in a study of cytomegalovirus exposure and HLA in healthy donors. PCR primers comprised 60 Vbeta and 13 Jbeta primers. Repertoires were generated with immunoSEQ multiplex PCR, while TCRdb's copy carries only in-frame clones and drops some. Of around 230,000 clones detected, about 80% appear once; the ten largest clones hold about 2%. Sequencing was done on a sample of PBMCs. The receptors were sampled from a male donor in good health and CMV-seronegative.

This clone came up a few times. The chain recombines TRBV2 with TRBJ1-5; D might be TRBD1 (6 bases). Trimming cost V 1 base and J 2 bases, with 6 bases left between them. This CDR3 spans 14 amino acids. CDR1 and CDR2 from the germline V gene are SNHLY and FYNNEI. CDR3 DNA sequence: TGTGCCAGCAGTGAAGGGGGGCGCAATCAGCCCCAGCATTTT. Translation: CASSEGGRNQPQHF. Filled out from reference TRBV2 and TRBJ1-5, the complete variable domain reads EPEVTQTPSHQVTQMGQEVILRCVPISNHLYFYWYRQILGQKVEFLVSFYNNEISEKSEIFDDQFSVERPDGSNFTLKIRSTKLEDSAMYFCASSEGGRNQPQHFGDGTRLSIL.

The rearrangement joins TRBV9 to TRBJ2-4, with 8 bases identical to TRBD1. The CDR3 contains 13 residues. The junction had 3 bases not matched to a gene; V was cut back by 4 bases and J by 6 bases. CDR1 is SGDLS and CDR2 is YYNGEE in the germline V gene. This chain's CDR3 is CASSPGGPNIQYF. Here the CDR3 DNA reads TGTGCCAGCAGCCCAGGGGGCCCAAACATTCAGTACTTC.

The chain recombines TRBV4-1 with TRBJ2-7, with D perhaps matching TRBD2 (7 bases). The CDR3 is 14 residues long. Germline V gene lookup returns CDR1 MGHRA and CDR2 YSYEKL. The germline V and J ends were trimmed by 3 bases and 0 bases, with 9 bases remaining between them. This chain's CDR3 is CASSHGGLSYEQYF. Here the CDR3 DNA reads TGCGCCAGCAGCCACGGGGGGCTCTCCTACGAGCAGTACTTC.

The chain has TRBV4-3 and TRBJ2-2, with 8 positions matching TRBD1. Germline V gene sequence: CDR1 LGHNA, CDR2 YSLEER. This CDR3 is 18 amino acids long. The J segment lost 1 base and the V segment lost 0 bases, leaving 7 bases of the junction unmatched. CDR3 nucleotide sequence: TGCGCCAGCAGCCAAGATCCCTTGACAGGGGAGAACACCGGGGAGCTGTTTTTT. It codes for CASSQDPLTGENTGELFF.

The chain joins TRBV7-2 to TRBJ2-1, with 7 bases matching TRBD1. Trimming cost V 5 bases and J 5 bases; bases outside gene matches: 9. The length of the CDR3 is 15 residues. Germline V gene sequence: CDR1 SGHTA, CDR2 FQGNSA. Here the CDR3 reads CASSIYGTENNEQFF. CDR3 sequence (DNA): TGTGCCAGCAGCATCTACGGGACAGAAAACAATGAGCAGTTCTTC.

The chain carries TRBV28 and TRBJ2-7; 11 positions agree with TRBD2. The CDR3 is 14 amino acids. J gave up 3 bases and V 8 bases, and 6 bases lay outside the gene matches. Germline CDR1 reads MDHEN; CDR2 reads SYDVKM. The CDR3 nucleotides are TGTGCCAGCGGATTTAGCGGGGGGGACTACGAGCAGTACTTC. Translated, it gives CASGFSGGDYEQYF.

This clone occurred a few times. This chain uses TRBV28 with TRBJ1-2; 8 bases fit TRBD1. The trim removed 6 bases at V and 2 bases at J, leaving 2 bases unmatched. Germline V lookup: CDR1 MDHEN, CDR2 SYDVKM. This CDR3 contains 13 residues. The CDR3, as DNA: TGTGCCAGCAGACGACAGGGGAACTATGGCTACACCTTC. Its protein product is CASRRQGNYGYTF.

V usage is TRBV6-1 and J usage is TRBJ2-5; D may be TRBD1 (6 bases). Deletions cut 8 bases from V and 0 bases from J, with 10 bases between. CDR1 and CDR2 from the germline V gene are MNHNS and SASEGT. This CDR3 has 13 amino acids. The CDR3 protein is CASGWTDQETQYF. In nucleotides, the CDR3 is TGTGCCAGCGGGTGGACAGACCAAGAGACCCAGTACTTC.

The gene calls are TRBV27 and TRBJ1-1; D is undetermined. The CDR3 is 16 amino acids. The V gene lost 6 bases and the J gene lost 0 bases, with 17 bases spanning the gap. Germline CDR1 and CDR2: MNHEY and SMNVEV (reference sequence). The CDR3 is CASSWGSGELNTEAFF. In DNA, the CDR3 is TGTGCCAGCAGCTGGGGAAGTGGGGAGTTGAACACTGAAGCTTTCTTT.

This chain uses TRBV7-6 with TRBJ1-3, with D possibly matching TRBD1 (5 bases). The CDR3 has 16 residues. CDR1 and CDR2 (germline): SGHVS, FNYEAQ. V lost 5 bases and J lost 4, with 18 bases in between. The CDR3 is CASSNPLRGQGNTIYF. In DNA form, the CDR3 reads TGTGCCAGCAGCAACCCGTTAAGGGGCCAGGGAAACACCATATATTTT.

This clone was detected a few times. The CDR3 DNA reads as TGTGCCAGTAGGGACAGAATTTTTGAAAAACTGTTTTTT. Residues: CASRDRIFEKLFF. The chain has TRBV19 and TRBJ1-4, with D possibly TRBD1 on 6 matching bases. V was clipped by 6 bases and J by 7 bases, with 12 bases between them. The CDR3 runs to 13 residues. Germline values: CDR1 LNHDA, CDR2 SQIVND (reference sequence).

The chain is built from TRBV19 and TRBJ1-3; 8 bases are shared with TRBD1. The germline CDR1 and CDR2 sequences are LNHDA and SQIVND (reference sequence). V lost 4 bases, J lost 3 bases, and 5 bases stayed unmatched. This CDR3 is 15 amino acids long. The CDR3 bases are TGTGCCAGTAGTAAGACAGGGGCGAGTGGAAACACCATATATTTT. Translation: CASSKTGASGNTIYF.